Each of the 21 T cell receptor beta chains below was sequenced from the same sample in a study of shared clonotypes between healthy human individuals. Naive CD8 isolation took CD45RO-negative cells positively selected for CCR7 and excluded terminally differentiated effector memory CD45RA+ cells. Data came from immunoSEQ multiplex PCR; TCRdb stores just in-frame clones and leaves some out. In the table there are 550,000 to 750,000 clones, just under 97% of which are singletons. Sequenced: naive CD8+ T cells sorted from blood. The source of these receptors is a woman aged 25 to 39 in good health.

V is TRBV27 and J is TRBJ2-1; D is perhaps TRBD2 (6 bases). CDR1 and CDR2 (germline): MNHEY, SMNVEV (reference sequence). CDR3 length equals 14 residues. Trimming cost V 5 bases and J 0 bases, with 8 bases left between them. CDR3 nucleotides: TGTGCCAGCAGTGTCGGGGGCTCCTACAATGAGCAGTTCTTC. Protein sequence: CASSVGGSYNEQFF.

The chain carries TRBV28 and TRBJ2-2, with D perhaps TRBD1 (5 bases). V shed 6 bases and J shed 4 bases, with 12 bases lying between them. This CDR3 has 14 residues. The germline gives CDR1 MDHEN, CDR2 SYDVKM. CDR3 residues: CASRAGWATGELFF. CDR3 bases: TGTGCCAGCAGGGCAGGGTGGGCCACCGGGGAGCTGTTTTTT.

The chain links TRBV29-1 to TRBJ2-7, with 15 bases matching TRBD2. The CDR3 is 15 residues long. Germline V CDR1 and CDR2: SQVTM, ANQGSEA. V gave up 4 bases and J gave up 2 bases; unmatched junction bases: 3. Written as DNA, the CDR3 is TGCAGCGTTGGGGGACTAGCGGGAGGTGCCTACGAGCAGTACTTC. Translation: CSVGGLAGGAYEQYF.

The chain has TRBV25-1 and TRBJ1-4, with D possibly TRBD1 on 6 matching bases. CDR3 size: 13 residues. V lost 5 bases and J lost 6, with 10 bases in between. Germline V lookup: CDR1 MGHDK, CDR2 SYGVNS. The CDR3, as DNA: TGTGCCAGCAGTAAAGGGGGTGATGAAAAACTGTTTTTT. Its translation: CASSKGGDEKLFF.

A word on this clone: A much larger clone lies a single base off, so this may be a read error. Other DNA sequences in the same sample also yield this CDR3. The chain has TRBV13 and TRBJ2-7, with D unresolved. The length of the CDR3 is 11 residues. V dropped 3 bases and J dropped 3 bases, with 3 bases sitting between them. Germline-derived CDR1 and CDR2 are PRHDT and FYEKMQ (reference sequence). Here the CDR3 DNA reads TGTGCCAGCAGCTTCGGCTACGAGCAGTACTTC. Its protein is CASSFGYEQYF.

This sequence joins TRBV19 and TRBJ2-1, with TRBD1 identical over 7 bases. There are 15 residues in the CDR3. From germline, CDR1 is LNHDA and CDR2 SQIVND (reference sequence). Trimming removed 1 base from V and 6 bases from J; junction bases left unmatched: 6. The CDR3 sequence: CASSIGDRVSNEQFF. The CDR3, as DNA: TGTGCCAGTAGTATAGGAGACAGGGTCAGCAATGAGCAGTTCTTC. Based on the CDR3 plus reference TRBV19 and TRBJ2-1, the full variable domain is DGGITQSPKYLFRKEGQNVTLSCEQNLNHDAMYWYRQDPGQGLRLIYYSQIVNDFQKGDIAEGYSVSREKKESFPLTVTSAQKNPTAFYLCASSIGDRVSNEQFFGPGTRLTVL.

CDR3 in DNA: TGTGCCAGCAGCCAAGAAGGCGGGAGAAGCTCCTACAATGAGCAGTTCTTC. Translation: CASSQEGGRSSYNEQFF. The chain links TRBV14 to TRBJ2-1, with 7 bases fitting TRBD2. Germline CDR1 is SGHDN and CDR2 is FVKESK. The V gene end was trimmed by 0 bases and the J gene end by 0 bases; junction bases not matched to a gene: 5. The CDR3 consists of 17 residues.

V usage is TRBV29-1 and J usage is TRBJ1-5; no reliable D call. Germline V gene data show CDR1 as SQVTM and CDR2 as ANQGSEA. The V end lost 7 bases, the J end lost 1 base, and 14 bases lay between the germline ends. The CDR3 totals 14 residues. Here the CDR3 reads CSALLSGSNQPQHF. CDR3 bases: TGCAGCGCCCTCTTAAGTGGGAGCAATCAGCCCCAGCATTTT.

This clone was observed a single time. The V gene is TRBV19, the J gene TRBJ2-5; 7 bases are shared with TRBD1. V dropped 4 bases and J dropped 0; count of bases not matched to a gene: 5. This CDR3 region has 15 residues. From germline, CDR1 is LNHDA and CDR2 SQIVND (reference sequence). The CDR3 sequence: CASSRGTVHQETQYF. The CDR3 coding sequence is TGTGCCAGTAGTAGAGGGACAGTCCACCAAGAGACCCAGTACTTC.

This chain links TRBV10-1 with TRBJ2-3; 7 positions agree with TRBD2. V shed 0 bases, J shed 5 bases, and the junction held 8 bases outside the gene matches. CDR1 is WNHNN and CDR2 is SYGVQD in the germline V gene (reference sequence). This CDR3 contains 16 residues. CDR3 loop: CASSESVAGAGDTQYF. Written as DNA, the CDR3 is TGCGCCAGCAGTGAGTCGGTCGCGGGAGCTGGAGATACGCAGTATTTT.

The rearrangement uses TRBV10-1 and TRBJ2-2, with TRBD2 as a possible D gene (5 bases). There are 15 residues in the CDR3. Trimming stripped 3 bases from V and 1 base from J, with 9 bases between. Germline V CDR1 and CDR2: WNHNN, SYGVQD (reference sequence). CDR3: CASSDSDWNTGELFF. The CDR3 nucleotides read TGCGCCAGCAGTGATTCGGACTGGAACACCGGGGAGCTGTTTTTT.

The chain joins TRBV27 to TRBJ2-7; tentative D call: TRBD2 (6 bases). This CDR3 is built from 14 residues. V shed 5 bases and J shed 6 bases, with 17 bases lying between them. CDR1 is MNHEY, CDR2 SMNVEV, per germline (reference sequence). CDR3 protein: CASSSLEGTREQYF. CDR3 nucleotide sequence: TGTGCCAGCAGTAGTCTGGAGGGAACACGCGAGCAGTACTTC.

The J gene is TRBJ2-2, the V gene TRBV6-1, with D maybe TRBD1 (6 bases). V dropped 10 bases and J dropped 6 bases, with 15 bases sitting between them. CDR1 and CDR2 from the germline V gene are MNHNS and SASEGT. The CDR3 runs 13 residues. The CDR3: CATYTGFSGELFF. In DNA form, the CDR3 reads TGTGCCACCTATACAGGGTTCTCCGGGGAGCTGTTTTTT.

This chain links TRBV14 with TRBJ1-1; D not certain. The CDR3 is 14 amino acids. V lost 3 bases, J lost 0 bases, and 8 bases lay in between. Germline V gene data show CDR1 as SGHDN and CDR2 as FVKESK. CDR3 region: CASSQEWMNTEAFF. CDR3 in DNA: TGTGCCAGCAGCCAGGAATGGATGAACACTGAAGCTTTCTTT. Using reference TRBV14 and TRBJ1-1 for the parts outside the CDR3, the full variable domain is EAGVTQFPSHSVIEKGQTVTLRCDPISGHDNLYWYRRVMGKEIKFLLHFVKESKQDESGMPNNRFLAERTGGTYSTLKVQPAELEDSGVYFCASSQEWMNTEAFFGQGTRLTVV.

The rearrangement links TRBV7-9 to TRBJ2-1, with no clear D. V lost 2 bases to trimming and J lost 10 bases, with 9 bases between them. CDR3 size: 12 residues. CDR1 is SEHNR and CDR2 is FQNEAQ in the germline V gene (reference sequence). CDR3 amino acids: CASSLPGREQFF. The CDR3 DNA follows: TGTGCCAGCAGCTTACCCGGTAGGGAGCAGTTCTTC. The full variable domain, with the rest looked up from reference TRBV7-9 and TRBJ2-1, is DTGVSQNPRHKITKRGQNVTFRCDPISEHNRLYWYRQTLGQGPEFLTYFQNEAQLEKSRLLSDRFSAERPKGSFSTLEIQRTEQGDSAMYLCASSLPGREQFFGPGTRLTVL.

The chain is built from TRBV23-1 and TRBJ2-7; D is perhaps TRBD1 (6 bases). TRBV23-1 is identified as an open reading frame with a role that is uncertain. The CDR3 sequence is 16 residues long. V was clipped by 0 bases and J by 2 bases, with 14 bases between them. CDR3 amino acids: CASSQSSQGPPYEQYF. The DNA for the CDR3 is TGCGCCAGCAGTCAATCATCACAGGGTCCCCCCTACGAGCAGTACTTC.

The chain couples TRBV7-6 to TRBJ1-1, with D uncertain. The CDR3 contains 16 residues. Trimming removed 2 bases at V and 4 bases at J, with 17 bases between. Germline CDR1 is SGHVS and CDR2 is FNYEAQ. The CDR3, as DNA: TGTGCCAGCAGCTTAAATTCCCGGGTGGTAGGCACTGAAGCTTTCTTT. Translated: CASSLNSRVVGTEAFF.

With regard to this clone: The same CDR3 can be traced to other DNA sequences in this sample. This rearrangement joins TRBV27 to TRBJ2-7; 14 bases match TRBD2. The CDR3 sequence is 16 residues long. J gave up 3 bases and V 5 bases, and 6 bases lay outside the gene matches. Germline CDR1 MNHEY, CDR2 SMNVEV (reference sequence). The CDR3 region is CASSLGTSGSRYEQYF. CDR3 nucleotide sequence: TGTGCCAGCAGTCTCGGGACTAGCGGGAGCCGCTACGAGCAGTACTTC.

The rearrangement joins TRBV28 to TRBJ2-1; weak D call: TRBD2 (6 bases). Germline values: CDR1 MDHEN, CDR2 SYDVKM. CDR3 size: 14 residues. V gave up 5 bases and J gave up 9 bases, with 17 bases separating them. For the CDR3, the DNA is TGTGCCAGCAGTCTAGGCGGGGAAAGTGTTGAGCAGTTCTTC. Protein sequence: CASSLGGESVEQFF. Drawing the rest from reference TRBV28 and TRBJ2-1, the complete variable domain is DVKVTQSSRYLVKRTGEKVFLECVQDMDHENMFWYRQDPGLGLRLIYFSYDVKMKEKGDIPEGYSVSREKKERFSLILESASTNQTSMYLCASSLGGESVEQFFGPGTRLTVL.

The chain carries TRBV7-6 and TRBJ2-1; 7 nucleotides line up with TRBD1. Trimming removed 4 bases from V and 6 bases from J; junction bases left unmatched: 9. This CDR3 is built from 15 residues. Per germline, CDR1 SGHVS and CDR2 FNYEAQ. CDR3: CASSSRQGIGNEQFF. In DNA, the CDR3 is TGTGCCAGCAGCTCCCGACAGGGTATAGGCAATGAGCAGTTCTTC.

The rearrangement uses TRBV4-1 and TRBJ2-5; TRBD2 aligns across 8 bases. The germline V gene encodes CDR1 MGHRA and CDR2 YSYEKL. This CDR3 is 14 amino acids long. The V and J ends lost 1 base and 4 bases, in that order; junction bases with no gene match: 2. The CDR3 DNA sequence: TGCGCCAGCAGCCAAGTGAGCGGGAGAGAGACCCAGTACTTC. Encoded protein: CASSQVSGRETQYF.